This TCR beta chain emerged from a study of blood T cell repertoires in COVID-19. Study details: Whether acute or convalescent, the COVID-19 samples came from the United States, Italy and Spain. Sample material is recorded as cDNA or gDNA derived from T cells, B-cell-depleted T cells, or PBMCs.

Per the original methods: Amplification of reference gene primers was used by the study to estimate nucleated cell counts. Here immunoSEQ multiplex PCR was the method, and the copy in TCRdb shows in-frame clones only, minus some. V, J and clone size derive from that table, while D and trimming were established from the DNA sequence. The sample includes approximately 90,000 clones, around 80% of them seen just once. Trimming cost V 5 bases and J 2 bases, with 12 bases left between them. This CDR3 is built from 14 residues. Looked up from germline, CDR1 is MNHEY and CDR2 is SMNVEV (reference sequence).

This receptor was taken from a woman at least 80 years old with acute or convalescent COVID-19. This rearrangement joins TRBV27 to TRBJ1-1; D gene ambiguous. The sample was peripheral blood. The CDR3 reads CASSKQFSNTEAFF. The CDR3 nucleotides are TGTGCCAGCAGTAAACAGTTTTCCAACACTGAAGCTTTCTTT.